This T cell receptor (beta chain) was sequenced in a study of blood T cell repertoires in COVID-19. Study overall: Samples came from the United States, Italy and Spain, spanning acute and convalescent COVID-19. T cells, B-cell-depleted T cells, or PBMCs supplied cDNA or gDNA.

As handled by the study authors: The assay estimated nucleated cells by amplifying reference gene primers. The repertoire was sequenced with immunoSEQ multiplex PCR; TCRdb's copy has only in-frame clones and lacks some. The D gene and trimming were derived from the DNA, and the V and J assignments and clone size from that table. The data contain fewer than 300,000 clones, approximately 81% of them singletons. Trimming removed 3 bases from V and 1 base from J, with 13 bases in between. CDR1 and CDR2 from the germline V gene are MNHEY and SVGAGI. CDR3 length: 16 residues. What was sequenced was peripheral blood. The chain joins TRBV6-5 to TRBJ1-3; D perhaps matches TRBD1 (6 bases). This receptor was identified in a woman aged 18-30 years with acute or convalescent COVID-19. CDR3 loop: CASSYGWQGSGNTIYF. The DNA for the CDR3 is TGTGCCAGCAGTTATGGCTGGCAGGGGTCTGGAAACACCATATATTTT.